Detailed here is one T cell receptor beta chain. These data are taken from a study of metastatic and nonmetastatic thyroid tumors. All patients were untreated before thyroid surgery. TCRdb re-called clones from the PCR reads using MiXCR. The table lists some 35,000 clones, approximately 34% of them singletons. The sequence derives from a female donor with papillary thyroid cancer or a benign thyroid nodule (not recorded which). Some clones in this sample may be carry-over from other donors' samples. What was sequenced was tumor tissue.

DNA for the CDR3: TGTGCCAGCAGTGAAGGGACAGGGGGCAATTCACCCCTCCACTTT. It yields the protein CASSEGTGGNSPLHF. This chain connects TRBV6-1 to TRBJ1-6; 11 positions agree with TRBD1. Germline-derived CDR1 and CDR2 are MNHNS and SASEGT. V shed 1 base and J 7 bases; nucleotides not matched to a gene: 0. This CDR3 comprises 15 residues.